This T cell receptor (beta chain) was sequenced during a study of blood T cell repertoires in COVID-19. The wider study: The study drew acute and convalescent COVID-19 samples from the United States, Italy and Spain. From T cells, B-cell-depleted T cells, or PBMCs came the material, which was cDNA or gDNA.

The CDR3 extends over 13 amino acids. Germline values: CDR1 MDHEN, CDR2 SYDVKM. V lost 2 bases to trimming and J lost 9 bases, with 11 bases between them. Participants, about 18 to 90 years old, spanned under 30 US areas. Source study methods: How many nucleated cells were present was estimated from reference gene primer amplification. Data came from immunoSEQ multiplex PCR; TCRdb stores just in-frame clones and leaves some out. V and J calls and clone size are given by that table; D and trimming were obtained from the DNA. The sample holds about 310,000 clones, roughly 87% seen once. This sequence originates from a woman aged 18-30 years who had recovered from COVID-19. The sequencing input was PBMCs or T cells enriched from blood (not recorded which). V and J are TRBV28 and TRBJ2-1; no reliable D call. The CDR3 DNA reads as TGTGCCAGCAGTTTAGTGCAGGTGGGTGAGCAGTTCTTC. As protein: CASSLVQVGEQFF.